This entry features one TCR beta chain sequence. Participant reports of clinical history set cohort assignment. The V gene end was trimmed by 0 bases and the J gene end by 3 bases; junction bases not matched to a gene: 8. This CDR3 comprises 16 residues. Germline lookup yields CDR1 LGHDT and CDR2 YNNKEL (reference sequence). Libraries were prepared by immunoSEQ multiplex PCR; TCRdb keeps only in-frame clonotypes and omits some of them. This table has 300,000 to 400,000 clones, approximately 81% appearing once. This record comes from a study of blood T cell repertoires in COVID-19. The material sequenced was PBMCs or T cells enriched from blood (not recorded which). The chain combines TRBV3-1 (or the pseudogene TRBV3-2) with TRBJ2-7, with 7 nucleotides matching TRBD1. This TCR was recovered from a woman in her thirties who had been exposed to COVID-19. The CDR3 reads CASSQEGTDLIYEQYF. The CDR3 nucleotides read TGTGCCAGCAGCCAAGAAGGGACAGATCTAATCTACGAGCAGTACTTC.